These 6 T cell receptor beta chains share one sample of origin, sequenced in a study of cytomegalovirus exposure and HLA in healthy donors. Use of 60 Vbeta and 13 Jbeta primers characterized the PCR. Profiled with immunoSEQ multiplex PCR; TCRdb holds only in-frame clones, not every one. This table holds about 160,000 clones, around four fifths found once. Source material: PBMCs. Receptors originate from a woman aged 30 to 39 in good health and CMV-seronegative.

This clone was seen a handful of times. The chain uses TRBV19 and TRBJ1-6; TRBD1 agrees at 7 bases. J was trimmed by 7 bases and V by 3 bases; bases with no gene match: 15. Germline loops: CDR1 LNHDA, CDR2 SQIVND (reference sequence). This CDR3 is 18 amino acids long. CDR3 DNA sequence: TGTGCCAGTAGTATTGTAGGGGCCCTGACAGGGCAGAATTCACCCCTCCACTTT. Encoded protein: CASSIVGALTGQNSPLHF.

This clone was observed a few times. This rearrangement joins TRBV30 to TRBJ1-2; no reliable D call. The length of the CDR3 is 12 residues. V lost 7 bases to trimming and J lost 10 bases, with 19 bases between them. CDR1 is GTSNPN and CDR2 is SVGIG in the germline V gene (reference sequence). The CDR3: CAYAGVRGYYTF. The CDR3 DNA is TGTGCCTACGCCGGGGTACGTGGGTACTACACCTTC.

V is TRBV6-6 and J is TRBJ2-6; D remains ambiguous. Germline assignment: CDR1 MNHNY and CDR2 SVGAGI (reference sequence). Trimming stripped 4 bases from V and 1 base from J, with 11 bases between. The CDR3 runs to 16 residues. The CDR3: CASSSPTRSGANVLTF. The CDR3 DNA is TGTGCCAGCAGTTCACCCACACGTTCTGGGGCCAACGTCCTGACTTTC.

The rearrangement uses TRBV5-4 and TRBJ2-1; D is perhaps TRBD2 (5 bases). Germline CDR1 reads SGHNT; CDR2 reads YYREEE (reference sequence). Trimming took 3 bases from V and 0 from J, leaving 10 bases between them. The CDR3 spans 15 residues. The CDR3 loop is CASSSTRSSYNEQFF. CDR3 coding DNA: TGTGCCAGCAGCTCAACTAGGAGCTCCTACAATGAGCAGTTCTTC.

The chain combines TRBV7-9 with TRBJ1-3; 7 nucleotides line up with TRBD1. The CDR3 totals 17 residues. Per germline, CDR1 SEHNR and CDR2 FQNEAQ (reference sequence). V shed 5 bases and J 2 bases; nucleotides not matched to a gene: 12. CDR3 amino acids: CASSTDRVQGAGNTIYF. For the CDR3, the DNA is TGTGCCAGCAGCACCGATCGGGTGCAGGGGGCTGGAAACACCATATATTTT.

This sequence joins TRBV19 and TRBJ1-3; tentative D call: TRBD1 (6 bases). V was clipped by 8 bases and J by 2 bases, with 10 bases between them. This CDR3 has 13 amino acids. Germline-derived CDR1 and CDR2 are LNHDA and SQIVND (reference sequence). CDR3 nucleotide sequence: TGTGCCAGTGGGGCAGGGGCTGGAAACACCATATATTTT. This gives the protein CASGAGAGNTIYF. The variable domain in full, completed from reference TRBV19 and TRBJ1-3, reads DGGITQSPKYLFRKEGQNVTLSCEQNLNHDAMYWYRQDPGQGLRLIYYSQIVNDFQKGDIAEGYSVSREKKESFPLTVTSAQKNPTAFYLCASGAGAGNTIYFGEGSWLTVV.